A single sample is the source of the 21 T cell receptor beta chains below, sequenced in a study of control samples from healthy donors and cancer patients. Sequenced by immunoSEQ multiplex PCR; TCRdb stores in-frame clones only, minus some. The sample lists about 190,000 clones; roughly nine tenths were seen once. The sample comprised blood. These receptors came from a man under 40 in good health.

V is TRBV12-3 or TRBV12-4 and J is TRBJ1-2; D remains ambiguous. Trimming removed 1 base from V and 6 bases from J, with 6 bases in between. The CDR3 runs 12 residues. CDR3 region: CASSLGRNGYTF. The CDR3 DNA is TGTGCCAGCAGTTTAGGTCGAAATGGCTACACCTTC.

This rearrangement joins TRBV9 to TRBJ2-7; D is uncertain. This CDR3 has 13 residues. Germline assignment: CDR1 SGDLS and CDR2 YYNGEE. Between the trimmed V and J ends, which lost 0 bases and 4 bases, there was a span of 8 bases. The CDR3 coding sequence is TGTGCCAGCAGCGTAGCCTGGGGTTACGAGCAGTACTTC. It translates to CASSVAWGYEQYF.

This clone has just one count. The gene calls are TRBV7-9 and TRBJ2-7, with 8 bases fitting TRBD2. The CDR3 spans 13 residues. The V segment lost 2 bases and the J segment 7 bases; nucleotides outside the gene matches: 4. The germline CDR1 and CDR2 sequences are SEHNR and FQNEAQ (reference sequence). In DNA form, the CDR3 reads TGTGCCAGCAGCTTATCGGGGGGGAATGAGCAGTACTTC. Translated, it gives CASSLSGGNEQYF.

The V call is TRBV9, the J call TRBJ2-7; D is undetermined. V was shortened by 0 bases and J by 2 bases, with 3 bases between the two germline ends. Germline V gene lookup returns CDR1 SGDLS and CDR2 YYNGEE. The CDR3 sequence is 12 residues long. The CDR3 spells CASSVVPYEQYF. The CDR3, as DNA: TGTGCCAGCAGCGTAGTTCCCTACGAGCAGTACTTC. The whole variable domain, remainder taken from reference TRBV9 and TRBJ2-7, is DSGVTQTPKHLITATGQRVTLRCSPRSGDLSVYWYQQSLDQGLQFLIQYYNGEERAKGNILERFSAQQFPDLHSELNLSSLELGDSALYFCASSVVPYEQYFGPGTRLTVT.

In DNA, the CDR3 is TGTGCCAGCAGCCACACGGCAGGGGGTAACCAGCCCCAGCATTTT. Protein product: CASSHTAGGNQPQHF. The chain joins TRBV6-2 or TRBV6-3 to TRBJ1-5, with 7 bases aligning to TRBD1. V lost 6 bases to trimming and J lost 7 bases; unmatched junction nucleotides: 12. The V gene's germline CDR1 is MNHEY and CDR2 SVGEGT. This CDR3 is built from 15 residues.

CDR3 residues: CASSQESGYNEQFF. The CDR3 DNA follows: TGTGCCAGCAGCCAAGAGTCGGGGTACAATGAGCAGTTCTTC. V and J are TRBV4-2 and TRBJ2-1; D possibly corresponds to TRBD2 (5 bases). This CDR3 is 14 amino acids long. CDR1 is LGHNA, CDR2 YNFKEQ, per germline. The V and J ends lost 0 bases and 4 bases respectively, with 7 bases between them.

The sample holds a few counts of this clone. V usage is TRBV7-9 and J usage is TRBJ1-3, with no clear D. This CDR3 has 15 residues. From germline, CDR1 is SEHNR and CDR2 FQNEAQ (reference sequence). Trimming cost V 3 bases and J 4 bases, with 13 bases left between them. The CDR3 sequence: CASSFSGGRGNTIYF. The DNA for the CDR3 is TGTGCCAGCAGCTTCTCGGGCGGGAGGGGAAACACCATATATTTT.

In nucleotides, the CDR3 is TGTGCCAGCAGTTCCCCTGGGACTGAAGCTTTCTTT. This translates into CASSSPGTEAFF. The rearrangement uses TRBV6-5 and TRBJ1-1; unclear D gene. CDR1 and CDR2 from the germline V gene are MNHEY and SVGAGI. Trimming removed 4 bases at V and 5 bases at J, with 8 bases between. This CDR3 comprises 12 residues.

With respect to this clone: The same CDR3 also results from other DNA sequences found in this sample. The chain links TRBV7-9 to TRBJ1-4; 9 positions match TRBD1. This CDR3 is 14 amino acids long. CDR1 is SEHNR and CDR2 is FQNEAQ in the germline V gene (reference sequence). Losses at the gene ends were 5 bases for V and 8 bases for J; bases not matched to a gene: 6. For the CDR3, the DNA is TGTGCCAGCAGCCTTGGACAGGGGAGCGAAAAACTGTTTTTT. As protein: CASSLGQGSEKLFF.

This clone was counted between two and nine times. The chain employs TRBV5-1 and TRBJ2-7; D unclear. V was trimmed by 1 base and J by 5 bases, leaving 10 bases between them. CDR1 and CDR2 (germline): SGHRS, YFSETQ. The length of the CDR3 is 13 residues. The CDR3 region has the DNA TGCGCCAGCAGCTTGTTTTCTGAGGACGAGCAGTACTTC. This codes for CASSLFSEDEQYF.

This sequence joins TRBV15 and TRBJ1-6; TRBD1 is a possible D gene (5 bases). CDR3 length equals 13 residues. Germline V gene sequence: CDR1 LNHNV, CDR2 YYDKDF (reference sequence). The V end lost 4 bases, the J end lost 13 bases, and 14 bases lay between the germline ends. CDR3: CATSIQGDPPLHF. The CDR3 nucleotides are TGTGCCACCAGCATCCAGGGAGATCCGCCCCTCCACTTT. The full variable domain, completed using reference TRBV15 and TRBJ1-6, is DAMVIQNPRYQVTQFGKPVTLSCSQTLNHNVMYWYQQKSSQAPKLLFHYYDKDFNNEADTPDNFQSRRPNTSFCFLDIRSPGLGDTAMYLCATSIQGDPPLHFGNGTRLTVT.

The CDR3 region has the DNA TGTGCCAGCAGCCCCCGTCGGCTCAATAGCGATACGCAGTATTTT. It encodes CASSPRRLNSDTQYF. This chain links TRBV9 with TRBJ2-3; D gene unclear. This CDR3 is 15 amino acids long. The germline V gene has CDR1 SGDLS and CDR2 YYNGEE. V was shortened by 4 bases and J by 6 bases, with 18 bases between the two germline ends.

The chain couples TRBV10-1 to TRBJ2-1; 11 bases map to TRBD1. CDR3 size: 14 residues. The V gene end was trimmed by 8 bases and the J gene end by 4 bases; junction bases not matched to a gene: 4. From germline, CDR1 is WNHNN and CDR2 SYGVQD (reference sequence). The CDR3 coding sequence is TGCGCCAGCCAGAGGGACAGGGGGTACAATGAGCAGTTCTTC. Translation gives CASQRDRGYNEQFF.

The V call is TRBV27, the J call TRBJ1-5, with D possibly being TRBD1 (5 bases). This CDR3 has 16 residues. V was trimmed by 1 base and J by 4 bases, leaving 14 bases between them. The germline V gene has CDR1 MNHEY and CDR2 SMNVEV (reference sequence). The CDR3, as DNA: TGTGCCAGCAGTTTATGGGGCAGCGGGGGGAATCAGCCCCAGCATTTT. This encodes CASSLWGSGGNQPQHF.

The V gene is TRBV4-1, the J gene TRBJ2-1; perhaps TRBD1 as D (6 bases). The V gene lost 3 bases and the J gene lost 6 bases, with 15 bases spanning the gap. The CDR3 runs 15 residues. The germline CDR1 and CDR2 sequences are MGHRA and YSYEKL. CDR3 sequence reads: CASSHYLQGSNEQFF. In nucleotides, the CDR3 is TGCGCCAGCAGCCACTATTTACAGGGATCCAATGAGCAGTTCTTC.

The V gene is TRBV10-3, the J gene TRBJ2-7, with 11 bases identical to TRBD2. The V gene end was trimmed by 6 bases and the J gene end by 3 bases; junction bases not matched to a gene: 10. The CDR3 covers 16 residues. From germline, CDR1 is ENHRY and CDR2 SYGVKD. The CDR3 DNA is TGTGCCATCAGGGGAACTAGCGGGGGAAACCGCTACGAGCAGTACTTC. Translating gives CAIRGTSGGNRYEQYF.

The J gene is TRBJ2-3, the V gene TRBV10-3; 7 nucleotides align to TRBD1. This CDR3 region has 15 residues. Losses at the gene ends were 5 bases for V and 0 bases for J; bases not matched to a gene: 5. The germline CDR1 and CDR2 sequences are ENHRY and SYGVKD. The DNA of the CDR3 is TGTGCCATCAGTCCGGGACAGACAAGCACAGATACGCAGTATTTT. Translation gives CAISPGQTSTDTQYF.

The chain carries TRBV12-3 or TRBV12-4 and TRBJ1-2, with no clear D. The CDR3 consists of 13 residues. V gave up 2 bases and J gave up 6 bases, with 10 bases separating them. The CDR3 spells CASSLRLSHGYTF. The CDR3 nucleotides are TGTGCCAGCAGTTTAAGGCTGTCTCATGGCTACACCTTC.

This sequence joins TRBV27 and TRBJ1-2; D might be TRBD1 (6 bases). The V end was cut by 3 bases, the J end by 2 bases, with 10 bases between. CDR1 is MNHEY, CDR2 SMNVEV, per germline (reference sequence). CDR3 length: 14 amino acids. Here the CDR3 reads CASSLTGGNYGYTF. The CDR3, as DNA: TGTGCCAGCAGTTTGACAGGAGGGAACTATGGCTACACCTTC.

V gene TRBV10-3 combines with J gene TRBJ2-3; no firm D call. Germline loops: CDR1 ENHRY, CDR2 SYGVKD. V was cut by 3 bases and J by 3 bases, with 10 bases left in between. This CDR3 is built from 14 residues. The CDR3 sequence is CAISDEIQTDTQYF. Written as DNA, the CDR3 is TGTGCCATCAGTGACGAAATACAAACAGATACGCAGTATTTT.

The DNA for the CDR3 is TGTGCCAGCAGTGAAGCGCTCGGGCCGGCGAACACCGGGGAGCTGTTTTTT. Translation gives CASSEALGPANTGELFF. V gene TRBV2 combines with J gene TRBJ2-2, with D hard to call. The V end lost 0 bases, the J end lost 0 bases, and 11 bases lay between the germline ends. The CDR3 spans 17 residues. In germline, CDR1 is SNHLY, CDR2 FYNNEI.